A selection of T cell receptor beta chains follows, all from one sample in a study of vaccination effects on CD4 cells after COVID-19. No antigen is known for these receptors. TCRdb's table, derived via immunoSEQ multiplex PCR, lists solely in-frame clones and lacks some. The data contain tens of thousands of clones, 77% of them seen just once; the ten biggest clones take up 2.5% to 3%. The input for sequencing was CD4+ T cells from PBMCs cultured with HCoV-NL63 spike peptides, taken before COVID-19 vaccination. The receptors come from a human donor who received a COVID-19 vaccine. CDR3s include the opening cysteine and the closing phenylalanine or tryptophan.

TRBV7-8 | CASSLGWGNYGYTF
TRBV12-3/TRBV12-4 | CASSLLAGNEQFF
TRBV11-2 | CASSMDGPLADTQYF
TRBV12-3/TRBV12-4 | CASTTGYQPQHF
TRBV29-1 | CSVELFSRDTEAFF
TRBV3-1/TRBV3-2 | CASSQDLLVSGANVLTF
TRBV19 | CASSMGQAGGGKTQYF
TRBV27 | CASSLFAGVNTEAFF
TRBV5-1 | CASSLDQETQYF
TRBV7-2 | CASSPDRGHGYTF
TRBV6-6 | CASTGAYNQPQHF
TRBV7-9 | CASSYPTTGEAFF
TRBV7-8 | CASSPARGRADTGELFF
TRBV5-4 | CASSLAVRVGANVLTF
TRBV5-1 | CASSLSGVDQPQHF
TRBV2 | CASSGGQGPQPQHF
TRBV10-2 | CASSDRTSTDTQYF
TRBV6-5 | CASSYLGGSYGYTF
TRBV25-1 | CASSELRDASPLHF
TRBV28 | CASTRRQGNYGYTF
TRBV15 | CATSRDRQVTEAFF
TRBV18 | CASSPGTGDTEAFF
TRBV6-6 | CASSYNTGVYGYTF
TRBV4-2 | CASSPQGRDYGYTF
TRBV15 | CATSRDYVTNGGGSGYTF
TRBV7-9 | CASTVNPGQGHNEQFF
TRBV7-9 | CAILTSGSPYNEQFF
TRBV5-1 | CASSLGTGRRESPLHF
TRBV7-9 | CASSFTGVGGETQYF
TRBV2 | CASAKGGTTEAFF
TRBV14 | CASSQTGAAKNIQYF
TRBV12-3/TRBV12-4 | CASSFSENTEAFF
TRBV15 | CATSRAPLGETQYF
TRBV3-1/TRBV3-2 | CASSQDLSASGANVLTF
TRBV4-1 | CASSQERGGRAFF
TRBV2 | CARSQGYNSPLHF
TRBV9 | CASSVGTGGSGELFF
TRBV19 | CASKGTGTGNTEAFF
TRBV5-4 | CASSQSGGAGYGYTF
TRBV7-8 | CASSPQETQYF
TRBV6-2/TRBV6-3 | CASSSNIHSNQPQHF
TRBV5-5 | CASRPGTGGRTGNTIYF
TRBV19 | CASTHGQWNLEAFF
TRBV19 | CASSREGNNSPLHF
TRBV7-8 | CASTWAGGFGELFF
TRBV29-1 | CSVGRANEKLFF
TRBV19 | CASSHYRDLAKNIQYF